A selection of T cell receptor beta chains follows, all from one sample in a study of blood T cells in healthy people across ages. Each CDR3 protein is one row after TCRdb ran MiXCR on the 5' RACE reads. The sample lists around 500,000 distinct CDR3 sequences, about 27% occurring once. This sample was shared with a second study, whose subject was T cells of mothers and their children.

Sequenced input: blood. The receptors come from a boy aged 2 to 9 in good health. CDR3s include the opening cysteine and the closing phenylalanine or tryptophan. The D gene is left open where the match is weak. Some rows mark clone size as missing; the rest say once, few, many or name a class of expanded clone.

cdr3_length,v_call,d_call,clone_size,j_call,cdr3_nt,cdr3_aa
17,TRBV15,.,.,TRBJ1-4,TGTGCCACCAGCAGAGATGTCGGCAGCCGAAACGGGGATAAACTGTTTTTT,CATSRDVGSRNGDKLFF
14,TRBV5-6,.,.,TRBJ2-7,TGTGCCAGCAGCTCCGGGTTTTCTACCTACGAGCAGTACTTC,CASSSGFSTYEQYF
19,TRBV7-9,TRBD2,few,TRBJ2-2,TGTGCCAGCAGCTCCCTACTAGCGGGGTTGGAAACGAACACCGGGGAGCTGTTTTTT,CASSSLLAGLETNTGELFF
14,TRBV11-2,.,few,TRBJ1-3,TGTGCCGGCAGCGATACGCGGGGGGGAAACACCATATATTTT,CAGSDTRGGNTIYF
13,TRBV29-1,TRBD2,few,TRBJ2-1,TGCAGCGTTGGGCTAGCGGCAAACAATGAGCAGTTCTTC,CSVGLAANNEQFF
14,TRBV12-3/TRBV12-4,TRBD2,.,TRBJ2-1,TGTGCCAGCAGTTTAGCCCCGGGGGGGAATGAGCAGTTCTTC,CASSLAPGGNEQFF
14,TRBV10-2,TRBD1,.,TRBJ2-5,TGCGCCAGCAGGGGGACAGGGGGCGTGGAGACCCAGTACTTC,CASRGTGGVETQYF
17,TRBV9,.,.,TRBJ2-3,TGTGCCAGCAGCCCCCATCCGGGCGGCACGACCACAGATACGCAGTATTTT,CASSPHPGGTTTDTQYF
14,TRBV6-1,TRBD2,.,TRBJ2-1,TGTGCCAGCATATGGCTAGCGGGGGAGGGTGAGCAGTTCTTC,CASIWLAGEGEQFF
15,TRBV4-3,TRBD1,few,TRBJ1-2,TGCGCCAGCAGCCAAGTCCCCGCAGGGGGCAATGGCTACACCTTC,CASSQVPAGGNGYTF
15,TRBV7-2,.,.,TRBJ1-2,TGTGCCAGCAGCTTGACCCACAGCCCAAACTATGGCTACACCTTC,CASSLTHSPNYGYTF
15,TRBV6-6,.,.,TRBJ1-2,TGTGCCAGCAGTCCCTCGGGGGGCGGAAACTATGGCTACACCTTC,CASSPSGGGNYGYTF
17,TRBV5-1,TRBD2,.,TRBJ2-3,TGCGCCAGCAGCTTGGCTGGGGGACTAGACCCCACAGATACGCAGTATTTT,CASSLAGGLDPTDTQYF
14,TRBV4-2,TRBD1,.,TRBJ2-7,TGTGCCAGCAGCCACGGACAGGGAGTGGACGAGCAGTACTTC,CASSHGQGVDEQYF
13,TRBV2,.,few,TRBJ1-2,TGTGCCAGCAGTGAAGACAGGATCTATGGCTACACCTTC,CASSEDRIYGYTF
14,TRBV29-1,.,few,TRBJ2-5,TGCAGCGTTGTCGGCTCCCTGTACCAAGAGACCCAGTACTTC,CSVVGSLYQETQYF
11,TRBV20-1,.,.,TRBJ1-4,TGCAGTGCTAGAGGTACAAGAGAACTGTTTTTT,CSARGTRELFF
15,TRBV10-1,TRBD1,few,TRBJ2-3,TGCGCCAGCAGTGAGTGGACAGGGCCGGTAGATACGCAGTATTTT,CASSEWTGPVDTQYF
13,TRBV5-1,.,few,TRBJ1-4,TGCGCCAGCAGCTACGGGTCTAATGAAAAACTGTTTTTT,CASSYGSNEKLFF
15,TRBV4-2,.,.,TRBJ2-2,TGTGCCAGCAAAAGAGGGCAGGGGGGGACCGGGGAGCTGTTTTTT,CASKRGQGGTGELFF
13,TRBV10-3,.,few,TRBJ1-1,TGTGCCATCAGTGGGAACAGCTACACTGAAGCTTTCTTT,CAISGNSYTEAFF
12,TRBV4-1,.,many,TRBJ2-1,TGCGCCAGCAGCCAAGGAGCCAATGAGCAGTTCTTC,CASSQGANEQFF
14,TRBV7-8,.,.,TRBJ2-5,TGTGCCAGCAGCTTAATCCGAGACCAAGAGACCCAGTACTTC,CASSLIRDQETQYF
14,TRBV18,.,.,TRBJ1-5,TGTGCCAGCTCACCAACCCCCGACAATCAGCCCCAGCATTTT,CASSPTPDNQPQHF
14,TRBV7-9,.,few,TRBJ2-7,TGTGCCAGCAGTGTCGCAGGGTTGCCCTACGGGCAGTACTTC,CASSVAGLPYGQYF